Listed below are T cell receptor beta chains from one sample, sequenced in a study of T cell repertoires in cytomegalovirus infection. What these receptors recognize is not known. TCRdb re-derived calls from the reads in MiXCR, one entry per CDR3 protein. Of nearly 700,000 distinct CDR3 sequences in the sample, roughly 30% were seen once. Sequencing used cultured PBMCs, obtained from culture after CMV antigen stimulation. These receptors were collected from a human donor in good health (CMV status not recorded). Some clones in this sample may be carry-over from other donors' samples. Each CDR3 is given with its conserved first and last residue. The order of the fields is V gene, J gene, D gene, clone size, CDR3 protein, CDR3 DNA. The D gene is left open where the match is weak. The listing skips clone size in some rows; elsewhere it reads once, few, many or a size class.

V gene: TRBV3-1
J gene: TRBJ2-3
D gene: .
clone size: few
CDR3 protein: CASSRPGIHTQYF
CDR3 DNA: TGTGCCAGCAGCCGCCCGGGGATCCATACGCAGTATTTT

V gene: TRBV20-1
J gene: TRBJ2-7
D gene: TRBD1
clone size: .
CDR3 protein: CSAPRNRGSYEQYF
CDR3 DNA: TGCAGTGCTCCACGAAACAGGGGCTCCTACGAGCAGTACTTC

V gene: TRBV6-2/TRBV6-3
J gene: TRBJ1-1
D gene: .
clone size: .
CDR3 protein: CASSYLGAGEAFF
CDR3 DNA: TGTGCCAGCAGTTACTTAGGGGCCGGTGAAGCTTTCTTT

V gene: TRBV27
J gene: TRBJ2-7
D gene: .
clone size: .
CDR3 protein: CASSLLPPSNYEQYF
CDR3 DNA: TGTGCCAGCAGTTTATTACCCCCGAGCAACTACGAGCAGTACTTC

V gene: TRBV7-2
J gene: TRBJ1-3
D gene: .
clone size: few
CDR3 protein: CASSSRAGSGNTIYF
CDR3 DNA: TGTGCCAGCAGCTCAAGGGCTGGCTCTGGAAACACCATATATTTT

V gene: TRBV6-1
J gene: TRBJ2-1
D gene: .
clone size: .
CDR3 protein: CASSEWIDEQFF
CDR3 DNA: TGTGCCAGCAGTGAATGGATTGATGAGCAGTTCTTC

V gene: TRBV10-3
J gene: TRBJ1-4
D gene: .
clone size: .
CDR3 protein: CAISEGGGREKLFF
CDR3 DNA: TGTGCCATCAGTGAAGGCGGGGGTCGAGAAAAACTGTTTTTT

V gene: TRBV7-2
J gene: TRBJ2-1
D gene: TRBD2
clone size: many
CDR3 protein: CASTPAGGYNEQFF
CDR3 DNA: TGTGCCAGCACCCCGGCGGGAGGGTACAATGAGCAGTTCTTC

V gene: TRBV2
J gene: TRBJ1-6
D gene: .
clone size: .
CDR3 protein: CASSVGRNSSPLHF
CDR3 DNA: TGTGCCAGCAGTGTGGGCAGGAATAGTTCACCCCTCCACTTT

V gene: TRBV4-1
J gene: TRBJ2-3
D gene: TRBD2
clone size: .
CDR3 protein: CASSQRLAGPTDTQYF
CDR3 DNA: TGCGCCAGCAGCCAAAGACTAGCGGGGCCCACAGATACGCAGTATTTT

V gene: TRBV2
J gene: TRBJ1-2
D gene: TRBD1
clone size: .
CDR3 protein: CASIGDRTNYGYTF
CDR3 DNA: TGTGCCAGCATTGGGGACAGGACGAACTATGGCTACACCTTC

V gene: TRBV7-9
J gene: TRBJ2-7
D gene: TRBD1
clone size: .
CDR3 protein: CASGPTQGTYEQYF
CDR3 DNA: TGTGCCAGCGGCCCCACACAGGGGACCTACGAGCAGTACTTC

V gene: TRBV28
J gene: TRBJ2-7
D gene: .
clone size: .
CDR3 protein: CASSLWRNEGGQYF
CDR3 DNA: TGTGCCAGCAGTTTATGGAGAAACGAAGGCGGGCAGTACTTC

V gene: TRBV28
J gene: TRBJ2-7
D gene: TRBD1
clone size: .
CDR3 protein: CASSPWDREAESYEQYF
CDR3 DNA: TGTGCCAGCAGTCCGTGGGACAGGGAGGCTGAATCCTACGAGCAGTACTTC

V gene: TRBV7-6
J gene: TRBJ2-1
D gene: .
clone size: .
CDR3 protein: CASSLSNNEQFF
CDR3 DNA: TGTGCCAGCAGCTTATCCAACAATGAGCAGTTCTTC

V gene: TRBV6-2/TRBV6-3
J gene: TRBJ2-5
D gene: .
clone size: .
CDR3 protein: CASSPRQGNQYF
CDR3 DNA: TGTGCCAGCAGTCCCAGACAAGGGAACCAGTACTTC

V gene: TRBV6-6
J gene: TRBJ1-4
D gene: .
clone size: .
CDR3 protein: CASRGRSPNEKLFF
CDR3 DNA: TGTGCCAGCAGGGGACGGAGCCCTAATGAAAAACTGTTTTTT

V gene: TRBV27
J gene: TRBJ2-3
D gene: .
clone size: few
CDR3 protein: CASSFFPQIADTQYF
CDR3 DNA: TGTGCCAGCAGTTTCTTCCCGCAGATCGCAGATACGCAGTATTTT

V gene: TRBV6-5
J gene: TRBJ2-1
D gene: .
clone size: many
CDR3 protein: CASSYSGDYNEQFF
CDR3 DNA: TGTGCCAGCAGTTACTCGGGGGACTACAATGAGCAGTTCTTC

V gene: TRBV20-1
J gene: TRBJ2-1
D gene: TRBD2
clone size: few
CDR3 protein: CSARGSGRRNEQFF
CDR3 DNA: TGCAGTGCTAGAGGTAGCGGGAGGCGCAATGAGCAGTTCTTC

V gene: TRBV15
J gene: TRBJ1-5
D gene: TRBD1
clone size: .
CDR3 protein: CATSRGNNRGRYQPQHF
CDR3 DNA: TGTGCCACCAGCAGAGGGAACAACAGGGGGCGGTATCAGCCCCAGCATTTT

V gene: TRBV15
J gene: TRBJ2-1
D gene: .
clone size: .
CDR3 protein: CATSSSPGLSGYNEQFF
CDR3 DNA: TGTGCCACCAGCAGTTCTCCTGGACTCAGCGGGTACAATGAGCAGTTCTTC

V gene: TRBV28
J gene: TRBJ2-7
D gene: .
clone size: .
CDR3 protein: CASSQGSSRSSYEQYF
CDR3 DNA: TGTGCCAGCTCCCAAGGAAGTAGCCGGAGCTCCTACGAGCAGTACTTC

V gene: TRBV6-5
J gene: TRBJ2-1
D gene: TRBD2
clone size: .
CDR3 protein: CASSYWAGGLDEQFF
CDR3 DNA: TGTGCCAGCAGTTACTGGGCGGGAGGGCTTGATGAGCAGTTCTTC

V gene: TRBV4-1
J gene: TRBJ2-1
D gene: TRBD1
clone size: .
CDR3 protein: CASSLDRDQQFF
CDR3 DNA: TGCGCCAGCAGCCTGGACAGGGATCAGCAGTTCTTC

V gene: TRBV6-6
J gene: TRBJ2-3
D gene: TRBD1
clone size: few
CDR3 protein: CASSYGQEITDTQYF
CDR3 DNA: TGTGCCAGCAGTTACGGACAGGAGATCACAGATACGCAGTATTTT

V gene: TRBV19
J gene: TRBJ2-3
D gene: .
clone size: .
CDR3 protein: CASSKSLPDKATPDTQYF
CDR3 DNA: TGTGCCAGTAGCAAGTCGCTGCCGGACAAGGCAACACCAGATACGCAGTATTTT

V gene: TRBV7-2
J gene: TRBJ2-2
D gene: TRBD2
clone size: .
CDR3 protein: CASSLLLAFPGELFF
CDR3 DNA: TGTGCCAGCAGCTTATTACTAGCGTTCCCCGGGGAGCTGTTTTTT

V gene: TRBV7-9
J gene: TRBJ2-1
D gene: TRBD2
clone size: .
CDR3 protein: CASSFGTGTSGETTSSYNEQFF
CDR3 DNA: TGTGCCAGCAGCTTCGGAACCGGGACTAGCGGCGAAACTACGAGCTCCTACAATGAGCAGTTCTTC

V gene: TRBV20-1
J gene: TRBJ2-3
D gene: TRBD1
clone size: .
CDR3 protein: CSASPIRGQGQGTDTQYF
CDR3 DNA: TGCAGTGCTTCTCCGATTAGGGGACAGGGACAGGGCACAGATACGCAGTATTTT

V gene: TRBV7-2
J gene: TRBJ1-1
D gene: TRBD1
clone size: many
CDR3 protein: CASSLSRGYWAEAFF
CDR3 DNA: TGTGCCAGCAGCTTGAGCAGGGGGTATTGGGCTGAAGCTTTCTTT

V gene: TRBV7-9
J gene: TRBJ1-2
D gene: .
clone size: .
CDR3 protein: CASSKDTNYGYTF
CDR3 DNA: TGTGCCAGCAGCAAGGACACAAACTATGGCTACACCTTC

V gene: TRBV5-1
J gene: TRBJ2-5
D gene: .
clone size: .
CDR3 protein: CASSFGTLQETQYF
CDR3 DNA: TGTGCCAGCAGCTTCGGGACACTCCAAGAGACCCAGTACTTC

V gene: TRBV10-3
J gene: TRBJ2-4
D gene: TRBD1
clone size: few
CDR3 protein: CAISESGQGADIQYF
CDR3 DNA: TGTGCCATCAGTGAGTCGGGCCAGGGGGCCGACATTCAGTACTTC

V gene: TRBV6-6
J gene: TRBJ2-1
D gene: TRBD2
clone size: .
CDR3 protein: CASSYSGGFREQFF
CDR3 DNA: TGTGCCAGCAGTTACTCGGGGGGGTTCCGGGAGCAGTTCTTC

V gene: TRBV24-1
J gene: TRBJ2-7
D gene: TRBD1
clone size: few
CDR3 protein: CATSDPDRRSYEQYF
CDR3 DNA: TGTGCCACCAGTGACCCGGACAGGCGTTCCTACGAGCAGTACTTC

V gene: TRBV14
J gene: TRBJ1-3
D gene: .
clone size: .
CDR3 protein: CASTPTSSGNTIYF
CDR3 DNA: TGTGCCAGCACCCCCACGTCATCTGGAAACACCATATATTTT

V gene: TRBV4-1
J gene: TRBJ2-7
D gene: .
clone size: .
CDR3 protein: CASSQIAGTYEQYF
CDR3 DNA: TGCGCCAGCAGCCAAATTGCAGGAACCTACGAGCAGTACTTC

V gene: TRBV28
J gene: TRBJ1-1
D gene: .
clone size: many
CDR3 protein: CASSFGDTEAFF
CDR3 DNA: TGTGCCAGCAGCTTTGGGGACACTGAAGCTTTCTTT

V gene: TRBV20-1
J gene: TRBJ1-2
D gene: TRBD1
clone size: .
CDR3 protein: CSATAGQGDYGYTF
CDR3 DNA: TGCAGTGCCACGGCGGGACAGGGGGACTATGGCTACACCTTC

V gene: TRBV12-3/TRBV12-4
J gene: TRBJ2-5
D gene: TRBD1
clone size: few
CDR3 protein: CASRADRGSGQETQYF
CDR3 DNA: TGTGCCAGCAGGGCGGACAGGGGATCGGGTCAAGAGACCCAGTACTTC

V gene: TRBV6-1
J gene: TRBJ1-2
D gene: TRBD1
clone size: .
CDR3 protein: CASSELPTGGMNGYTF
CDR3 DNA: TGTGCCAGCAGTGAACTCCCGACAGGGGGTATGAATGGCTACACCTTC

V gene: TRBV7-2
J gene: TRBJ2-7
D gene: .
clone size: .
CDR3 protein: CASSLQGLTYEQYF
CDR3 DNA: TGTGCCAGCAGCTTACAGGGACTCACCTACGAGCAGTACTTC

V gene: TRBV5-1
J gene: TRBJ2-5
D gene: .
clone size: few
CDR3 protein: CASSSRGPEGAQYF
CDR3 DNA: TGCGCCAGCAGCTCGCGAGGTCCCGAGGGGGCCCAGTACTTC

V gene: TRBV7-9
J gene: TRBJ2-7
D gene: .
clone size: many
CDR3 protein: CASSLVGGSYEQYF
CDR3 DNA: TGTGCCAGCAGCTTAGTTGGAGGCTCCTACGAGCAGTACTTC

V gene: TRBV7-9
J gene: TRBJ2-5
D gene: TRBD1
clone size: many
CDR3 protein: CASSSDRDQETQYF
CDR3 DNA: TGTGCCAGCAGCTCCGACAGGGATCAAGAGACCCAGTACTTC